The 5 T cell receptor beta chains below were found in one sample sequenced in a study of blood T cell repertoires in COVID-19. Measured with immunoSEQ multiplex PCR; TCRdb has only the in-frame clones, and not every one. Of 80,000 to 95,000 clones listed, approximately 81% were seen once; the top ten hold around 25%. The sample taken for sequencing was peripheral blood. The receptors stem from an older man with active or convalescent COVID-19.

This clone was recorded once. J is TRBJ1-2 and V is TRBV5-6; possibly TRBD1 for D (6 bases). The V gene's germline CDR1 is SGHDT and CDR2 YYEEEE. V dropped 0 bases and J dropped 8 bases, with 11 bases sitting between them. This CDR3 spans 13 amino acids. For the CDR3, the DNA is TGTGCCAGCAGCTTGGGGGACATAGGAGGCTACACCTTC. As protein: CASSLGDIGGYTF.

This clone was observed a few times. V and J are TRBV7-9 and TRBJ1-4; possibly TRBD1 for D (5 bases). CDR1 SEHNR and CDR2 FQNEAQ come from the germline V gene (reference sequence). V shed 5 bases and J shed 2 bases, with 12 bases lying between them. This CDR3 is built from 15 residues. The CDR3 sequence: CASSLPGNTNEKLFF. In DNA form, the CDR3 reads TGTGCCAGCAGCCTCCCAGGGAACACTAATGAAAAACTGTTTTTT. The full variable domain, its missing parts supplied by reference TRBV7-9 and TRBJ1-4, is DTGVSQNPRHKITKRGQNVTFRCDPISEHNRLYWYRQTLGQGPEFLTYFQNEAQLEKSRLLSDRFSAERPKGSFSTLEIQRTEQGDSAMYLCASSLPGNTNEKLFFGSGTQLSVL.

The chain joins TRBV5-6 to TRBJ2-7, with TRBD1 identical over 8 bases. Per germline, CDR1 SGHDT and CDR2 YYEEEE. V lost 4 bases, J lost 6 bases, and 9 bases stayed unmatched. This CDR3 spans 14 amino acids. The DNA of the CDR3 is TGTGCCAGCAGCAGGGGAGGACAGGGCCTCGAGCAGTACTTC. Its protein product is CASSRGGQGLEQYF.

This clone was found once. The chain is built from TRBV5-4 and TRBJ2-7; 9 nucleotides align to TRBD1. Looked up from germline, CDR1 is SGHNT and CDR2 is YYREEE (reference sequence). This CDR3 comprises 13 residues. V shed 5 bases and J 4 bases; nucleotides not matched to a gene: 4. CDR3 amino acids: CASSRQGEYEQYF. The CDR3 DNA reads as TGTGCCAGCAGTCGACAGGGGGAGTACGAGCAGTACTTC.

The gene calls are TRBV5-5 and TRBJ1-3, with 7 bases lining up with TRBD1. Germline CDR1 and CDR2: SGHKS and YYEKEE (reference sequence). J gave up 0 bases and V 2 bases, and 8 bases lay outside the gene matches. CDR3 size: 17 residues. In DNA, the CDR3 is TGTGCCAGCAGCTTTGGGGCGGACAGGAGCTCTGGAAACACCATATATTTT. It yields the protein CASSFGADRSSGNTIYF.